Shown below are 4 T cell receptor beta chains from a single sample sequenced in a study of PD-1 blockade in classical Hodgkin lymphoma. Sequenced by immunoSEQ multiplex PCR; TCRdb stores in-frame clones only, minus some. Among roughly 35,000 clones, 88% were seen once, and the ten largest hold 7% to 8%. Patients all relapsed after autologous stem cell transplantation, and there was variation in brentuximab vedotin exposure. The sample here was peripheral blood mononuclear cells (PBMCs), taken before the second cycle of nivolumab. These receptors all stem from a human donor with classical Hodgkin lymphoma.

V gene TRBV5-1 combines with J gene TRBJ1-3; 7 bases are a match to TRBD1. The CDR3 consists of 16 residues. The J segment lost 0 bases and the V segment lost 4 bases, leaving 7 bases of the junction unmatched. CDR1 is SGHRS, CDR2 YFSETQ, per germline. DNA of the CDR3: TGCGCCAGCAGCGACCCCGGGACAGCCTCTGGAAACACCATATATTTT. Its protein is CASSDPGTASGNTIYF.

This clone showed up just once. The chain employs TRBV28 and TRBJ2-7; the match to TRBD1 covers 7 bases. This CDR3 is built from 17 residues. V was pared by 6 bases and J by 0 bases, with 14 bases of the junction left unmatched. The V gene's germline CDR1 is MDHEN and CDR2 SYDVKM. The CDR3 nucleotides read TGTGCCAGCAGCATGGGACAGCTTCTTAGCGTCTCCTACGAGCAGTACTTC. This gives the protein CASSMGQLLSVSYEQYF.

This clone occurred once. This chain links TRBV5-1 with TRBJ2-1, with TRBD2 identical over 7 bases. The germline V gene has CDR1 SGHRS and CDR2 YFSETQ. With 4 bases clipped from V and 7 bases from J, the junction kept 17 bases outside the gene matches. The CDR3 loop spans 17 amino acids. The CDR3 DNA is TGCGCCAGCAGCGATAGGAAGACGGGAGGTGGTGGGAATGAGCAGTTCTTC. As protein: CASSDRKTGGGGNEQFF.

The chain employs TRBV27 and TRBJ1-6; 7 nucleotides line up with TRBD1. V was pared by 5 bases and J by 15 bases, with 16 bases of the junction left unmatched. This CDR3 comprises 15 residues. Germline assignment: CDR1 MNHEY and CDR2 SMNVEV (reference sequence). The CDR3 DNA is TGTGCCAGCAGTATAGAGGGGGCGAGCACTCCCCACCTCCACTTT. This gives the protein CASSIEGASTPHLHF.